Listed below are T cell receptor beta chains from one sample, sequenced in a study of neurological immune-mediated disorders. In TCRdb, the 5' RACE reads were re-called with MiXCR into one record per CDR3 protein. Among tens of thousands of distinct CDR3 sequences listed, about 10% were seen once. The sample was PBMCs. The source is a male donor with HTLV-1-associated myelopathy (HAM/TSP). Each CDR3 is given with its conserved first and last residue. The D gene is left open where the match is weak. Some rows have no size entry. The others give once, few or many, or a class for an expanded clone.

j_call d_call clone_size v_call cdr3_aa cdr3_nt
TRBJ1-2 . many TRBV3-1 CASSDGHRRYTF TGTGCCAGCAGCGACGGACACCGACGCTACACCTTC
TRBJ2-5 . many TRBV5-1 CASTGHFQETQYF TGCGCCAGCACCGGACATTTCCAAGAGACCCAGTACTTC
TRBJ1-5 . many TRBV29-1 CSARGGFNQPQHF TGCAGCGCCAGGGGCGGTTTCAATCAGCCCCAGCATTTT
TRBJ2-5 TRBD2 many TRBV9 CASSLLAGGGTQYF TGTGCCAGCAGCCTCCTAGCGGGGGGGGGGACCCAGTACTTC
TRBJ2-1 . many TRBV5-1 CASSLAAGVYNEQFF TGCGCCAGCAGCTTGGCCGCAGGAGTCTACAATGAGCAGTTCTTC
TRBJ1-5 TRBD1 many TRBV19 CASSVTGTGLQPQHF TGTGCCAGTAGCGTCACGGGGACAGGGCTTCAGCCCCAGCATTTT
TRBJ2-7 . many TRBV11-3 CASSRAGREQYF TGTGCCAGCAGCCGTGCGGGACGGGAGCAGTACTTC
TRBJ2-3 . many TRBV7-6 CASSLRDTQYF TGTGCCAGCAGCTTAAGGGATACGCAGTATTTT
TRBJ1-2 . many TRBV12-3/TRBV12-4 CASSLRGFYGYTF TGTGCCAGCAGTTTGCGGGGCTTCTATGGCTACACCTTC
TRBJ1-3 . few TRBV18 CASSPIEGGAGNTIYF TGTGCCAGCTCACCTATCGAGGGAGGGGCTGGAAACACCATATATTTT
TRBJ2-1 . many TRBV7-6 CASSLVALLYNEQFF TGTGCCAGCAGCTTAGTAGCTCTCCTCTACAATGAGCAGTTCTTC
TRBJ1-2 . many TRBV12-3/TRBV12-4 CASSPISGHGYTF TGTGCCAGCAGCCCCATATCGGGTCATGGCTACACCTTC
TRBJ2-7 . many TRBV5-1 CASSPETPNHEQYF TGCGCCAGCAGTCCGGAGACCCCGAACCACGAGCAGTACTTC
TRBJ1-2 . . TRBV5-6 CSSIFTGRVDGYTF TGTTCCAGCATCTTTACCGGACGAGTAGATGGCTACACATTC
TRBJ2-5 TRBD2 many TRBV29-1 CSVTPGLEQETQYF TGCAGCGTTACGCCCGGACTAGAGCAAGAGACCCAGTACTTC
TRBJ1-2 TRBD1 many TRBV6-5 CASSGAGGNYGYTF TGTGCCAGCAGTGGGGCAGGGGGCAACTATGGCTACACCTTC
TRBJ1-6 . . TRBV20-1 CSATVATSPNSPLHF TGCAGTGCTACCGTGGCAACCAGCCCTAATTCACCCCTCCACTTT
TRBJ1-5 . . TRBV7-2 CASSFGPSKEHF TGTGCCAGCAGCTTTGGGCCTTCAAAGGAGCATTTT
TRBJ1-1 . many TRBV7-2 CASSLTVSLNTEAFF TGTGCCAGCAGCCTTACAGTCAGCTTAAACACTGAAGCTTTCTTT
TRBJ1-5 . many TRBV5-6 CASSSKRAGQPQHF TGTGCCAGCAGCTCCAAAAGAGCAGGTCAGCCCCAGCATTTT
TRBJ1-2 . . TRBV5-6 CASPATNYGYTF TGTGCCAGCCCGGCGACTAACTATGGCTACACCTTC
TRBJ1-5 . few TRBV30 CAWRGRINQPQHF TGTGCCTGGAGGGGACGGATAAATCAGCCCCAGCATTTT
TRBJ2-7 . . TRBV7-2 CASGLAANSYEQYF TGTGCCAGCGGCTTAGCGGCCAACTCCTACGAGCAGTACTTC
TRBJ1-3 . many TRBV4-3 CASSQVGGGSGNTIYF TGCGCCAGCAGCCAAGTGGGCGGAGGCTCTGGAAACACCATATATTTT
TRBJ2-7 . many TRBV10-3 CAIGSPGYEQYF TGTGCCATCGGGAGCCCGGGCTACGAGCAGTACTTC
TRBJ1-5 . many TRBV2 CASSEWGQGQPQHF TGTGCCAGCAGTGAATGGGGGCAGGGGCAGCCCCAGCATTTT
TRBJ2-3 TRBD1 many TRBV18 CASSHWDRVMTDTQYF TGTGCCAGCTCACATTGGGACAGGGTAATGACAGATACGCAGTATTTT
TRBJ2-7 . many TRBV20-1 CSASGGLSYEQYF TGCAGTGCTAGTGGGGGGCTCTCCTACGAGCAGTACTTC
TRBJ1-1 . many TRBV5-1 CASSLSGPTEAFF TGCGCCAGCAGCTTGTCGGGGCCCACTGAAGCTTTCTTT
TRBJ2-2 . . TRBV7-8 CASSTAAPGAGELFF TGTGCCAGCAGCACGGCCGCTCCGGGGGCCGGGGAGCTGTTTTTT
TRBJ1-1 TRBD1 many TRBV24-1 CATRGQGNTEAFF TGTGCCACCAGAGGACAGGGGAACACTGAAGCTTTCTTT
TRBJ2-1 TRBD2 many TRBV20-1 CSARDGRSGGFSEQFF TGCAGTGCTAGAGATGGCAGAAGCGGGGGGTTCAGTGAGCAGTTCTTC
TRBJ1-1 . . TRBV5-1 CASSPRQVQNTEAFF TGCGCCAGCAGCCCCCGACAGGTGCAAAACACTGAAGCTTTCTTT
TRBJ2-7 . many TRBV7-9 CASSLTYEQYF TGTGCCAGCAGCTTGACCTACGAGCAGTACTTC
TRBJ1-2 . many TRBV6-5 CASSYSGTPGYTF TGTGCCAGCAGTTATTCCGGGACACCCGGCTACACCTTC
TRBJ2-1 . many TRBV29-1 CSVAPSSYNEQFF TGCAGCGTTGCCCCGAGCTCCTACAATGAGCAGTTCTTC
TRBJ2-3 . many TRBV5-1 CASSFTQPPDTQYF TGCGCCAGCAGCTTCACACAGCCACCAGATACGCAGTATTTT
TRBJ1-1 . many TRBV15 CATSHGGATEAFF TGTGCCACCAGCCACGGTGGAGCAACTGAAGCTTTCTTT
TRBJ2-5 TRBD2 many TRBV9 CASSVGGGTPGAQYF TGTGCCAGCAGCGTAGGGGGGGGGACCCCCGGGGCCCAGTACTTC
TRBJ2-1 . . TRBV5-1 CASSLFGLNNEQFF TGCGCCAGCAGCTTGTTTGGACTGAACAATGAGCAGTTCTTC
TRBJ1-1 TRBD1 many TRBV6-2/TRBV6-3 CASSSGQGLNTEAFF TGTGCCAGCAGTTCCGGACAGGGTTTGAACACTGAAGCTTTCTTT
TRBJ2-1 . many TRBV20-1 CSARRLYNEQFF TGCAGTGCCAGGCGACTTTACAATGAGCAGTTCTTC
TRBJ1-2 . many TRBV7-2 CASSLSRRQGNYGYTF TGTGCCAGCAGCTTATCCCGGCGGCAGGGTAACTATGGCTACACCTTC
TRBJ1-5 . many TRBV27 CASSFAEGGQPQHF TGTGCCAGCAGTTTTGCGGAGGGGGGTCAGCCCCAGCATTTT
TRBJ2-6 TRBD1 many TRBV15 CATSRPRGQGAAANVLTF TGTGCCACCAGCAGGCCCCGGGGACAGGGGGCTGCGGCCAACGTCCTGACTTTC
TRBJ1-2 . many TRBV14 CASSHRGYGYTF TGTGCCAGCAGCCACAGAGGGTATGGCTACACCTTC
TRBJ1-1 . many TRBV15 CATSRDLGTEAFF TGTGCCACCAGCAGAGATCTGGGGACTGAAGCTTTCTTT
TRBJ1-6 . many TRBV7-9 CASSLDNSPLHF TGTGCCAGCAGCTTGGATAATTCACCCCTCCACTTT
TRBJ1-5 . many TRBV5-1 CASSPGAASNQPQHF TGCGCCAGCTCCCCTGGGGCCGCGAGCAATCAGCCCCAGCATTTT
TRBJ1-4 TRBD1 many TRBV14 CASSQHRGSFEKLFF TGTGCCAGCAGCCAACACAGGGGCAGTTTTGAAAAACTGTTTTTT
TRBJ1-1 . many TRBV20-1 CSARLGGIHEAFF TGCAGTGCTAGGCTGGGGGGGATACACGAAGCTTTCTTT
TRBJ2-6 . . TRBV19 CASMAGYGANVLTF TGTGCCAGTATGGCGGGGTACGGGGCCAACGTCCTGACTTTC
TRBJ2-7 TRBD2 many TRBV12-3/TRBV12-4 CASSLGGVSYEQYF TGTGCCAGCAGTTTGGGGGGGGTTTCCTACGAGCAGTACTTC